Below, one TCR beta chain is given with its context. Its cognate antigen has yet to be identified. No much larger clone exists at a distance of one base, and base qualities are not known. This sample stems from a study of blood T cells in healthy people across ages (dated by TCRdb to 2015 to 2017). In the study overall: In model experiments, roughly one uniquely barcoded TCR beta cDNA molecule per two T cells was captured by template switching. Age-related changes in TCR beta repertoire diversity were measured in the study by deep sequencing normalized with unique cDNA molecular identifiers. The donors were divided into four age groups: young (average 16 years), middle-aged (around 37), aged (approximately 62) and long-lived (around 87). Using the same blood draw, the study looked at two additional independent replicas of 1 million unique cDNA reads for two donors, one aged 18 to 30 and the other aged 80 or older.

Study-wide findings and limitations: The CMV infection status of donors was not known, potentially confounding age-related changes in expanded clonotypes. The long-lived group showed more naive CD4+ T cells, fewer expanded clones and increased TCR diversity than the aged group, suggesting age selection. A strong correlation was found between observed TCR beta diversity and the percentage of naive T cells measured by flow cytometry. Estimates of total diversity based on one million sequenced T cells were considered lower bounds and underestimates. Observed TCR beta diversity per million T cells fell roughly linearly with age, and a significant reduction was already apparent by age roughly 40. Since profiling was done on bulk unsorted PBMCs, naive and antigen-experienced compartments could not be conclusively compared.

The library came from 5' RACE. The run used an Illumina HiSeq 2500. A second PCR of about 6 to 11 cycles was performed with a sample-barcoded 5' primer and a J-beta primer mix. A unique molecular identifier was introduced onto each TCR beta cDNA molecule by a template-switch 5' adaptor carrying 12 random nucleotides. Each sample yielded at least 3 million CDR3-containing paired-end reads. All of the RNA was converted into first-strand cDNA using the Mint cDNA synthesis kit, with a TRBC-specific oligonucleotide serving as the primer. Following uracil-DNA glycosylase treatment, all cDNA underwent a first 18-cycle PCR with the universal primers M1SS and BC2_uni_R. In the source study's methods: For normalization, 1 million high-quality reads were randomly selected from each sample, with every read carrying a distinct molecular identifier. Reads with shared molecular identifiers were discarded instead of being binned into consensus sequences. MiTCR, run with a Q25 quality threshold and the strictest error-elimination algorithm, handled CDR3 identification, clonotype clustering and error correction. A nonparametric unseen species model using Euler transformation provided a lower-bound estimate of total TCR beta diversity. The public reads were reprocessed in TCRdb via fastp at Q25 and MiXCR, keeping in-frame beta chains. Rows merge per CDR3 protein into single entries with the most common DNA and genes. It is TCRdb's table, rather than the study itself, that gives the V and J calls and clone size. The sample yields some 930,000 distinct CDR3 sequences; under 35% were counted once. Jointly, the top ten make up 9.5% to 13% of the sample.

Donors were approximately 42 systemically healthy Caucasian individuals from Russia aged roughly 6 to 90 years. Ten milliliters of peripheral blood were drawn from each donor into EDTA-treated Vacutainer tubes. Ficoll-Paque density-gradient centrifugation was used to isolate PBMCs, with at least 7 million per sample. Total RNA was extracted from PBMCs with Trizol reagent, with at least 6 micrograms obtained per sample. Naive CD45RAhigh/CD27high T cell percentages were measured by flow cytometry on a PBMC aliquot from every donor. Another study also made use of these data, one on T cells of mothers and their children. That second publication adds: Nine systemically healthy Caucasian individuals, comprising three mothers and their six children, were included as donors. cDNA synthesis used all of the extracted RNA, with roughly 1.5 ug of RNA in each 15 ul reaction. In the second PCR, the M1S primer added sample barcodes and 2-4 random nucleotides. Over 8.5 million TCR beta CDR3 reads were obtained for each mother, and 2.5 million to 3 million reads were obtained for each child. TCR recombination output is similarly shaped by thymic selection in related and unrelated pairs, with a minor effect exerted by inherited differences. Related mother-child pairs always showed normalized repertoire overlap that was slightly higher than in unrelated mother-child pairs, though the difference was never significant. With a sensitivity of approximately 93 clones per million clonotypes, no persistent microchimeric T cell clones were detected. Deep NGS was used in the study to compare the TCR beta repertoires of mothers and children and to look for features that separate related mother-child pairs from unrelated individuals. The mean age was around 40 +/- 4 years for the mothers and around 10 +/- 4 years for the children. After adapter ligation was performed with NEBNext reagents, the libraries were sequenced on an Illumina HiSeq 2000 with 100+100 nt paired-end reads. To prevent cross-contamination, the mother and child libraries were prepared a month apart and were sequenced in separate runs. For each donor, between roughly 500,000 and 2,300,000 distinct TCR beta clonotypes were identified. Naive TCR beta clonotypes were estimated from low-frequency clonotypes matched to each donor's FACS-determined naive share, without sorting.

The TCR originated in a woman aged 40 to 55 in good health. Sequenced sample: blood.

The CDR3 region reads CASSLDLHGTEAFF. The DNA sequence is as follows: TGTGCCAGCAGCTTAGATCTTCACGGGACTGAAGCTTTCTTT. Here the chain combines TRBV11-2 and TRBJ1-1; the D gene remains uncertain. At the junction V is shortened by 0 bases and J by 5 bases, with 10 bases in between. The germline V gene supplies CDR1 SGHAT and CDR2 FQNNGV. The CDR3 starts with the cysteine, ends with the phenylalanine, and has 14 residues. Only the CDR3 DNA stays, 42 bases, in frame from base 1.